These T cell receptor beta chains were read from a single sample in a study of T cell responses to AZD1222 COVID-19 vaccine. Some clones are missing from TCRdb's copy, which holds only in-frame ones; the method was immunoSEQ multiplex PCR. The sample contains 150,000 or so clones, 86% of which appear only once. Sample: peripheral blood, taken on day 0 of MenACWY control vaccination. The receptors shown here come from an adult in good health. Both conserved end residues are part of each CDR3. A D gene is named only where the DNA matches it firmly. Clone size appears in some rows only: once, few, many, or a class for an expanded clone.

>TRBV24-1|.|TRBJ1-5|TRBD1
TGTGCCACCAGTGATGGGGGACAGCCCAATCAGCCCCAGCATTTT
CATSDGGQPNQPQHF
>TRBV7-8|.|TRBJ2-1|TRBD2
TGTGCCGGCAGCCGAACGGGACTAGCGGGCAATGAGCAGTTCTTC
CAGSRTGLAGNEQFF
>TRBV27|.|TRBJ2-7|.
TGTGCCAGCAGTTTAGGATACGAGCAGTACTTC
CASSLGYEQYF
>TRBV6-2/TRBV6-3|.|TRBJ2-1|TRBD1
TGTGCCAGCAGCAAGTGGGGACAGGCCTCTACTGTCCTCTACAATGAGCAGTTCTTC
CASSKWGQASTVLYNEQFF
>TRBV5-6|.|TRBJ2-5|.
TGTGCCAGCAGCTTTATAGCGGACAAAGAGACCCAGTACTTC
CASSFIADKETQYF
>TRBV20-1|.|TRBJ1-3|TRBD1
TGCAGTGCTAGTCAGGGGGCGCGGAACACCATATATTTT
CSASQGARNTIYF
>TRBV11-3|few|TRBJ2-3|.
TGTGCCAGCAGCCCAAGCGGGAGCACAGATACGCAGTATTTT
CASSPSGSTDTQYF
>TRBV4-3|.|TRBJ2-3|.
TGCGCCAGCAGCCCAGGAGGGTGGGATACGCAGTATTTT
CASSPGGWDTQYF
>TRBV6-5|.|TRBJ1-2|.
TGTGCCAGCAGACCCCAGGGGTTTCAAGTCTATGGCTACACCTTC
CASRPQGFQVYGYTF
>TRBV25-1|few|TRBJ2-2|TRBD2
TGTGCCAGCAGCCCGACTAGCGGGGACACCGGGGAGCTGTTTTTT
CASSPTSGDTGELFF
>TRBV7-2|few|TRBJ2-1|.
TGTGCCAGCAGCTCAACCAAGGGACCGACCTACAATGAGCAGTTCTTC
CASSSTKGPTYNEQFF
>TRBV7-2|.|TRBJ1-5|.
TGTGCCAGCAGGCCGCCTGGACAGAATCAGCCCCAGCATTTT
CASRPPGQNQPQHF
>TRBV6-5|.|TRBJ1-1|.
TGTGCCAGCAGCCGTAAGACAGGCCCCGCTTTCTTT
CASSRKTGPAFF
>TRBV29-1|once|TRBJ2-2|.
TGCAGCGTGGCGGATAGGAACACCGGGGAGCTGTTTTTT
CSVADRNTGELFF
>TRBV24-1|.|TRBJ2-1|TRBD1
TGTGCCACCAGTGACCCCGGACAGGGGGAGAATGAGCAGTTCTTC
CATSDPGQGENEQFF
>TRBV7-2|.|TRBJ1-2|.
TGTGCCAGCATCCCCGATCTCCGGGCGGGCGGCTACACCTTC
CASIPDLRAGGYTF
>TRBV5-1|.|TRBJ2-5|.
TGCGCCAGCATGATGCAGGGGCAACAAGAGACCCAGTACTTC
CASMMQGQQETQYF
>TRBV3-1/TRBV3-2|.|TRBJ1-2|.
TGTGCCAGCAGCCAGGGTGCGACACTATCCTATGGCTACACCTTC
CASSQGATLSYGYTF
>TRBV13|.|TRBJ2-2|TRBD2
TGTGCCAGCAGCTTCGGGACTAGACGACATGGGGAGCTGTTTTTT
CASSFGTRRHGELFF
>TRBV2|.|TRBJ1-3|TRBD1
TGTGCCAGCAGGGAAACGGGACAGGGAAACACCATATATTTT
CASRETGQGNTIYF
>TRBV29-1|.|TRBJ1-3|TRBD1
TGCAGCGTTAGGACAGGGACTGGAAACACCATATATTTT
CSVRTGTGNTIYF
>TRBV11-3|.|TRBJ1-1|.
TGTGCCAGCAGCTCCCGACAGGACACTGAAGCTTTCTTT
CASSSRQDTEAFF
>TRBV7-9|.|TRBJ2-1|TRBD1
TGTGCCAGCAGCTCAACAAAGGGACAGAGAAACAATGAGCAGTTCTTC
CASSSTKGQRNNEQFF
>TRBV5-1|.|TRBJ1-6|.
TGCGCCAGCAGCTTGGGACCCAGGGGCAATTCACCCCTCCACTTT
CASSLGPRGNSPLHF
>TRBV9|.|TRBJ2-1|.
TGTGCCAGCAGCGGTCCAGGAGGTGAGCAGTTCTTC
CASSGPGGEQFF
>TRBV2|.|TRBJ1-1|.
TGTGCCAGCAATGAGGAAAACACTGAAGCTTTCTTT
CASNEENTEAFF
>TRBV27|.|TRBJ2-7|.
TGTGCCAGCAGTTTCCTGGGACGGGTCTCTTACGAGCAGTACTTC
CASSFLGRVSYEQYF
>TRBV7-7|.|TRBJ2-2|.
TGTGCTAGCAGCACGCGGGATTCGAACACCGGGGAGCTGTTTTTT
CASSTRDSNTGELFF
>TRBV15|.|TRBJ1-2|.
TGTGCCACCAGCCCCAAGGGGCAGGGAGGCTATGGCTACACCTTC
CATSPKGQGGYGYTF
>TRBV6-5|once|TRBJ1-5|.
TGTGCCAGCAGACAAATGCAGGGGACTCAGCCCCAGCATTTT
CASRQMQGTQPQHF
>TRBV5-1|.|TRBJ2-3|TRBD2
TGCGCCAGCAGCCTCGGACTAGCGGGTCCCCAGGCAGATACGCAGTATTTT
CASSLGLAGPQADTQYF
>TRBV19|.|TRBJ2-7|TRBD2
TGTGCCAGTAGTATCCAGGCTAGCGGGACCTACGAGCAGTACTTC
CASSIQASGTYEQYF
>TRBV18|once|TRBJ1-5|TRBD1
TGTGCCAGCTCACCCCTGGGACAGGGGAATCAGCCCCAGCATTTT
CASSPLGQGNQPQHF
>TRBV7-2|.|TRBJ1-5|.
TGTGCCAGCAGCTTAGAGGTGGGACAGCCCCAGCATTTT
CASSLEVGQPQHF
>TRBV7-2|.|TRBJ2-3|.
TGTGCCAGCAGCTTAATTTTTTTCACTTTGGCAGATACGCAGTATTTT
CASSLIFFTLADTQYF
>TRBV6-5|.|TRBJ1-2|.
TGTGCCAGCAGCCTAACGACAGACTATGGCTACACCTTC
CASSLTTDYGYTF
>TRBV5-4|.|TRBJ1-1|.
TGTGCCAGCAGCCGTGGGGGTACGGGGCTCATGAACACTGAAGCTTTCTTT
CASSRGGTGLMNTEAFF
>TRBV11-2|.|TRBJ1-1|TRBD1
TGTGCCAGCAGCCCCGCGACAGGGGGCTTCGGTGAAGCTTTCTTT
CASSPATGGFGEAFF
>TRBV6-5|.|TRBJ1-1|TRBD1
TGTGCCAGCAGAGAGGACAGGGGGCGGATCACTGAAGCTTTCTTT
CASREDRGRITEAFF
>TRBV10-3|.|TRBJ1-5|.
TGTGCCATCAGTGAGATGCTAAATCAGCCCCAGCATTTT
CAISEMLNQPQHF
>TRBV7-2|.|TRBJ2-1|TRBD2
TGTGCCAGCAGCTTAGACGCCGGGACTAGCGGGAGCAATGAGCAGTTCTTC
CASSLDAGTSGSNEQFF
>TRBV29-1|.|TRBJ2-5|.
TGCAGCGCCACGCCCGGAGGGTACCAAGAGACCCAGTACTTC
CSATPGGYQETQYF
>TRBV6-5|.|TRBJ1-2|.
TGTGCCAGCAGTTCGACCTATGGCTACACCTTC
CASSSTYGYTF
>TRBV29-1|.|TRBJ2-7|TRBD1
TGCAGCGTTGGCCGGACAGGGTCGGGGGAGCAGTACTTC
CSVGRTGSGEQYF
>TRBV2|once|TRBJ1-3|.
TGTGCCAGCAGTGAAGGCGGAAACACCATATATTTT
CASSEGGNTIYF
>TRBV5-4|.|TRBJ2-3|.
TGTGCCAGCAGCTTATTGGACAGAGACACAGATACGCAGTATTTT
CASSLLDRDTDTQYF
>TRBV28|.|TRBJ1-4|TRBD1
TGTGCCAGCAGTCCTCAACAGGGGCATGGGGAAAAACTGTTTTTT
CASSPQQGHGEKLFF
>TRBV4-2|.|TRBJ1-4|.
TGTGCCAGCAGCCAAGGAGAGGTCAGGGATAGAAATGAAAAACTGTTTTTT
CASSQGEVRDRNEKLFF
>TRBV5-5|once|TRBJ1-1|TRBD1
TGTGCCAGCAGCTTGGTACAGGGGAAGAACACTGAAGCTTTCTTT
CASSLVQGKNTEAFF
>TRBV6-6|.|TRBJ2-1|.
TGTGCCAGCAGTTACAGGGGGAATGAGCAGTTCTTC
CASSYRGNEQFF
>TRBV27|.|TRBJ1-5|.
TGTGCCAGCAGGGAGAGAGGGGGGGGCGGCAATCAGCCCCAGCATTTT
CASRERGGGGNQPQHF
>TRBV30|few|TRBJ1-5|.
TGTGCCTGGAGTGTTCATCAGCCCCAGCATTTT
CAWSVHQPQHF
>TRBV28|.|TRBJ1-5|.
TGTGCCAGCAGTTTATTAAATCAGCCCCAGCATTTT
CASSLLNQPQHF
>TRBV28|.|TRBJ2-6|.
TGTGCCAGCAGTGCTTTAGGGAGTGGGGCCAACGTCCTGACTTTC
CASSALGSGANVLTF
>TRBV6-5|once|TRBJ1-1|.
TGTGCCATTGGACGTCCTAATAGGGGGACTGAAGCTTTCTTT
CAIGRPNRGTEAFF